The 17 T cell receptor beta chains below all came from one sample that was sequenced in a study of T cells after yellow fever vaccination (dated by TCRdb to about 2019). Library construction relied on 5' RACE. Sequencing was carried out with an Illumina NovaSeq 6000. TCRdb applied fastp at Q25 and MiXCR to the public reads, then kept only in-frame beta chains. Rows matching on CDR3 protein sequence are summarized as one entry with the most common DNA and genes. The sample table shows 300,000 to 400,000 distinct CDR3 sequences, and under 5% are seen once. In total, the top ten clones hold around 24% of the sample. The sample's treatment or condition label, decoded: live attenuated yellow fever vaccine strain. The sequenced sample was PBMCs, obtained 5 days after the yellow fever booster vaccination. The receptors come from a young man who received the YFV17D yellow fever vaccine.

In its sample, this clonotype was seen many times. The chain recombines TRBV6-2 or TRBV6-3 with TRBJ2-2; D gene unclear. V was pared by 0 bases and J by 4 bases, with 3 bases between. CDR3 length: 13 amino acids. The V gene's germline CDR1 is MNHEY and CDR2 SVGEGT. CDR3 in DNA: TGTGCCAGCAGTTACTCGACCACCGGGGAGCTGTTTTTT. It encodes CASSYSTTGELFF.

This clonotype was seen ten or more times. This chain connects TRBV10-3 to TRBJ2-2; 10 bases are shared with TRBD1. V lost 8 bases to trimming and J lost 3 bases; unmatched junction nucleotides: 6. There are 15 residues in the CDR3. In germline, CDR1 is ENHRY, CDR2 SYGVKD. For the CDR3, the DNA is TGTGCCATCTTCACCGGGACAGGGGACACCGGGGAGCTGTTTTTT. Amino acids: CAIFTGTGDTGELFF.

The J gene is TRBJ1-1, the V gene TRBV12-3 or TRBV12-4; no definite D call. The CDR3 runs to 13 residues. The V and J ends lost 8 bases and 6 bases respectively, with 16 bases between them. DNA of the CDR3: TGTGCCAGCTCCCTGACGGTCCGCGCTGAAGCTTTCTTT. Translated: CASSLTVRAEAFF.

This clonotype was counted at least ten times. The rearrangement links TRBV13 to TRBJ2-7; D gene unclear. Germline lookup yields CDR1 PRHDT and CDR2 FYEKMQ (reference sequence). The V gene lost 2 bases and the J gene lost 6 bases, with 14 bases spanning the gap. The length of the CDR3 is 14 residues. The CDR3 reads CASSLTSQMFEQYF. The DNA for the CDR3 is TGTGCCAGCAGCTTAACCTCTCAGATGTTCGAGCAGTACTTC.

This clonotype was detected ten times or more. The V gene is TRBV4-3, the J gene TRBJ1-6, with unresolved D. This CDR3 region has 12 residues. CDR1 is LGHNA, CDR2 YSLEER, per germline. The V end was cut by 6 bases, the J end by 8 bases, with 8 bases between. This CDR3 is CASRSTDSPLHF. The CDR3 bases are TGCGCCAGCAGATCCACCGATTCACCCCTCCACTTT.

CDR3 region: CAWSVKAAAGTQYF. The CDR3 region has the DNA TGTGCCTGGAGTGTAAAGGCCGCGGCAGGTACGCAGTATTTT. This chain connects TRBV30 to TRBJ2-3; D is ambiguous. CDR3 length: 14 amino acids. V was shortened by 0 bases and J by 8 bases, with 15 bases between the two germline ends. Germline loops: CDR1 GTSNPN, CDR2 SVGIG (reference sequence).

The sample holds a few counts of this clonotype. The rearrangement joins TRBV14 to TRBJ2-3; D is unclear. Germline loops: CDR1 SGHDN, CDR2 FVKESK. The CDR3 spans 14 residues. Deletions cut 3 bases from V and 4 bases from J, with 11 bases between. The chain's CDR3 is CASSQANIPDTQYF. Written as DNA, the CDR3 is TGTGCCAGCAGCCAGGCGAACATCCCAGATACGCAGTATTTT.

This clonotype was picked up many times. The CDR3 DNA sequence: TGCGCCAGCGTTGGCCGGGGGGCGGAAGAGACCCAGTACTTC. This codes for CASVGRGAEETQYF. The chain has TRBV23-1 and TRBJ2-5, with D possibly matching TRBD2 (7 bases). TRBV23-1 counts as an open reading frame of uncertain function. This CDR3 comprises 14 residues. The V end was cut by 8 bases, the J end by 3 bases, with 16 bases between.

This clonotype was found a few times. CDR3 sequence (DNA): TGCAGTGCCCCAAGGACTAGCGGGGGACTCATCTCCTACAATGAGCAGTTCTTC. This codes for CSAPRTSGGLISYNEQFF. The chain carries TRBV20-1 and TRBJ2-1; 13 bases map to TRBD2. Germline-derived CDR1 and CDR2 are DFQATT and SNEGSKA (reference sequence). Trimming took 6 bases from V and 0 from J; bases not matched to a gene: 11. The CDR3 has 18 amino acids.

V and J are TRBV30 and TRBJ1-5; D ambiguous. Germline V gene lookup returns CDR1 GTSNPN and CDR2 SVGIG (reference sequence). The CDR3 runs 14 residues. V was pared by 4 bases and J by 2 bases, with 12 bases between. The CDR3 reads CAWTGTDRNQPQHF. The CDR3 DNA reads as TGTGCCTGGACAGGAACAGACCGCAATCAGCCCCAGCATTTT.

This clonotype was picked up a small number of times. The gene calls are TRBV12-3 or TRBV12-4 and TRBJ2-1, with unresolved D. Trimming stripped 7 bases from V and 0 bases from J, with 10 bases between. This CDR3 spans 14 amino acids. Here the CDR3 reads CASTRPFSYNEQFF. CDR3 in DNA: TGTGCCAGCACCAGGCCGTTCTCCTACAATGAGCAGTTCTTC.

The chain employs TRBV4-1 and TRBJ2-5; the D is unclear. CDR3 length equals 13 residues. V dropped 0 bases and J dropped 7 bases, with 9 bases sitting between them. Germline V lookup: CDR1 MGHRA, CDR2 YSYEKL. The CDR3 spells CASSQEPFGTQYF. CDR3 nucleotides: TGCGCCAGCAGCCAAGAGCCCTTCGGGACCCAGTACTTC.

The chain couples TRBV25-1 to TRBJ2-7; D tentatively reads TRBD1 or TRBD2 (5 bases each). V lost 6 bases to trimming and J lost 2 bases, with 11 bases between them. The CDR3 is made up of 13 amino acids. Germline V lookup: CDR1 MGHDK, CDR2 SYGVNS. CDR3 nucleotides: TGTGCCAGCAGAGGGGACGGGACCTACGAGCAGTACTTC. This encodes CASRGDGTYEQYF.

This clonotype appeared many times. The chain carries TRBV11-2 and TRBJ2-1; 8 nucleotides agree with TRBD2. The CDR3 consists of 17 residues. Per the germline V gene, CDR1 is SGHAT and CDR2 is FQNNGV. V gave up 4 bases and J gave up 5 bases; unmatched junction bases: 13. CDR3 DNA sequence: TGTGCCAGCAGCTCCCCTCTGAGCGGGGGATTCGACAATGAGCAGTTCTTC. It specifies CASSSPLSGGFDNEQFF. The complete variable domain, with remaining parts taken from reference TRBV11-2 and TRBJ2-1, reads EAGVAQSPRYKIIEKRQSVAFWCNPISGHATLYWYQQILGQGPKLLIQFQNNGVVDDSQLPKDRFSAERLKGVDSTLKIQPAKLEDSAVYLCASSSPLSGGFDNEQFFGPGTRLTVL.

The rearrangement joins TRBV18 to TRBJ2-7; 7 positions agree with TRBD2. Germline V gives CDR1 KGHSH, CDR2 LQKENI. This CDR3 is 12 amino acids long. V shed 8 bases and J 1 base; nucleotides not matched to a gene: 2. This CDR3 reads CASGGESYEQYF. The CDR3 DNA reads TGTGCCAGCGGGGGGGAGTCCTACGAGCAGTACTTC.

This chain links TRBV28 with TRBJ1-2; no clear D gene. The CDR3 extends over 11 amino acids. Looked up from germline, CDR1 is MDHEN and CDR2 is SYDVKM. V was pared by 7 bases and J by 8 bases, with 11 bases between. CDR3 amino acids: CASKAFSGYTF. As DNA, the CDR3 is TGTGCCAGCAAGGCCTTCTCGGGCTACACCTTC.

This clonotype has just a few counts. CDR3 sequence (DNA): TGTGCCAGCAGCGGTCTGGGGGGGGCAGGTGCTGATGAGCAGTTCTTC. This codes for CASSGLGGAGADEQFF. The V and J genes are TRBV12-1 and TRBJ2-1; the table's D call of TRBD1 was not tested on the DNA. TRBV12-1 is a known pseudogene. The CDR3 has 16 residues.